This T cell receptor (beta chain) stems from a study of T cell responses to AZD1222 COVID-19 vaccine. On the study more broadly: Some second doses came at about 4 weeks and others at about 12 weeks; these were pooled.

Sequenced by immunoSEQ multiplex PCR; TCRdb stores in-frame clones only, minus some. This table has 75,000 to 100,000 clones, about 88% appearing once. In this sample, this clone turned up a few times. The antigen is undetermined. The study, taken as a whole, reports: CD4 TCRs covered the whole spike, strongest at regions 160-218 and 743-854. Spike-specific TCR breadth and depth went up after people got two AZD1222 doses.

The receptor was derived from an adult in good health. Sequencing used peripheral blood, obtained on day 0 of AZD1222 vaccination.

CDR3 residues: CASSYSSGLVTEAFF. CDR3 DNA sequence: TGTGCCAGCAGTTACTCTTCGGGGTTGGTCACTGAAGCTTTCTTT. The rearrangement links TRBV6-5 to TRBJ1-1; no definite D call. This CDR3 comprises 15 residues. CDR1 and CDR2 from the germline V gene are MNHEY and SVGAGI. Trimming pared 0 bases from V and 4 bases from J, leaving 12 bases between.